The 29 T cell receptor beta chains given below trace back to one sample, sequenced in a study of blood T cell repertoires in COVID-19. Using immunoSEQ multiplex PCR, the repertoire was profiled, and TCRdb retains in-frame clones only, with some absent. In the table there are about 150,000 clones, 76% of which are singletons. Material for sequencing was peripheral blood. The receptors were gathered from a woman of 80 years or more with acute or convalescent COVID-19.

This chain joins TRBV15 and TRBJ1-3, with D maybe TRBD1 (6 bases). This CDR3 is built from 15 residues. Trimming took 3 bases from V and 0 from J, leaving 9 bases between them. Germline lookup yields CDR1 LNHNV and CDR2 YYDKDF (reference sequence). CDR3 sequence: CATSRDSRSGNTIYF. The CDR3 DNA sequence: TGTGCCACCAGCAGGGACAGCCGCTCTGGAAACACCATATATTTT.

This chain connects TRBV10-2 to TRBJ2-5, with no clear D. The CDR3 length is 13 residues. The V gene's germline CDR1 is WSHSY and CDR2 SAAADI. V was pared by 4 bases and J by 5 bases, with 11 bases between. The CDR3 here is CASSGLRMETQYF. The CDR3 coding sequence is TGCGCCAGCAGTGGACTTAGGATGGAGACCCAGTACTTC.

V gene TRBV5-1 combines with J gene TRBJ2-5; 9 bases are a match to TRBD2. Germline CDR1 SGHRS, CDR2 YFSETQ. The CDR3 sequence is 15 residues long. V lost 6 bases and J lost 1; bases outside the gene matches: 7. As DNA, the CDR3 is TGCGCCAGCACCACCTCAGCGGGGGGCCAAGAGACCCAGTACTTC. This codes for CASTTSAGGQETQYF.

This clone was detected a few times. V usage is TRBV5-1 and J usage is TRBJ2-7; D is perhaps TRBD1 (5 bases). The CDR3 covers 15 residues. Trimming took 1 base from V and 3 from J, leaving 14 bases between them. Germline V gene data show CDR1 as SGHRS and CDR2 as YFSETQ. The CDR3 loop is CASSLSQGMDYEQYF. The DNA of the CDR3 is TGCGCCAGCAGCTTGAGTCAGGGAATGGACTACGAGCAGTACTTC.

This sequence joins TRBV3-1 (or the pseudogene TRBV3-2) and TRBJ1-2; D is undetermined. This CDR3 spans 16 amino acids. The germline CDR1 and CDR2 sequences are LGHDT and YNNKEL (reference sequence). V dropped 4 bases and J dropped 2 bases, with 17 bases sitting between them. The CDR3 DNA reads TGTGCCAGCAGCCTCCGGGATGTCCAAACCAACTATGGCTACACCTTC. Translating it yields CASSLRDVQTNYGYTF.

There are a few counts of this clone. The chain recombines TRBV12-3 or TRBV12-4 with TRBJ1-5; no clear D. The V end lost 6 bases, the J end lost 1 base, and 7 bases lay between the germline ends. The CDR3 is made up of 13 amino acids. The CDR3 spells CASSYLSNQPQHF. In DNA, the CDR3 is TGTGCCAGCAGCTACTTGAGCAATCAGCCCCAGCATTTT.

This clone was observed a single time. This chain joins TRBV9 and TRBJ2-4; D possibly corresponds to TRBD2 (7 bases). Germline lookup yields CDR1 SGDLS and CDR2 YYNGEE. V lost 3 bases and J lost 9, with 22 bases in between. The CDR3 has 16 residues. CDR3 sequence: CASSARGAAPGGIQYF. CDR3 bases: TGTGCCAGCAGCGCCAGGGGAGCGGCGCCGGGGGGCATTCAGTACTTC.

The chain has TRBV5-1 and TRBJ2-5; D possibly corresponds to TRBD1 (5 bases). Germline values: CDR1 SGHRS, CDR2 YFSETQ. V was trimmed by 4 bases and J by 3 bases, leaving 13 bases between them. CDR3 length: 14 amino acids. The CDR3 loop reads CASSRNPREETQYF. Written as DNA, the CDR3 is TGCGCCAGCAGCCGCAACCCCAGGGAAGAGACCCAGTACTTC. Full variable domain (missing parts from reference TRBV5-1 and TRBJ2-5): KAGVTQTPRYLIKTRGQQVTLSCSPISGHRSVSWYQQTPGQGLQFLFEYFSETQRNKGNFPGRFSGRQFSNSRSEMNVSTLELGDSALYLCASSRNPREETQYFGPGTRLLVL.

V is TRBV4-3 and J is TRBJ1-1; D is ambiguous. CDR3 length: 11 residues. The germline gives CDR1 LGHNA, CDR2 YSLEER. V was pared by 0 bases and J by 13 bases, with 9 bases between. The CDR3 protein is CASSQDRRVFF. The CDR3 region has the DNA TGCGCCAGCAGCCAAGATCGGAGGGTTTTCTTT.

The sample holds a few counts of this clone. The V and J genes are TRBV2 and TRBJ1-5, with TRBD1 as a possible D gene (6 bases). This CDR3 comprises 12 residues. The germline gives CDR1 SNHLY, CDR2 FYNNEI. The germline V and J ends were trimmed by 6 bases and 7 bases, with 10 bases remaining between them. The CDR3 coding sequence is TGTGCCAGCAGGGATACAGGGCAGCCCCAGCATTTT. This codes for CASRDTGQPQHF. The variable domain in full, completed from reference TRBV2 and TRBJ1-5, reads EPEVTQTPSHQVTQMGQEVILRCVPISNHLYFYWYRQILGQKVEFLVSFYNNEISEKSEIFDDQFSVERPDGSNFTLKIRSTKLEDSAMYFCASRDTGQPQHFGDGTRLSIL.

The genes are TRBV5-1 and TRBJ2-7; TRBD2 agrees at 8 bases. The CDR3 has 15 residues. CDR1 is SGHRS, CDR2 YFSETQ, per germline. The V segment lost 2 bases and the J segment 1 base; nucleotides outside the gene matches: 5. The CDR3, as DNA: TGCGCCAGCAGCTTAGGAGGGACTAGGTCCTACGAGCAGTACTTC. Translated, it gives CASSLGGTRSYEQYF.

In nucleotides, the CDR3 is TGTGCCACCAGCAGAGATCAATTTACTAGCGGACCCACCGGGGAGCTGTTTTTT. This sequence encodes CATSRDQFTSGPTGELFF. The rearrangement links TRBV15 to TRBJ2-2; 8 nucleotides align to TRBD2. This CDR3 is built from 18 residues. CDR1 and CDR2 (germline): LNHNV, YYDKDF (reference sequence). Unmatched junction bases numbered 10, after V lost 0 bases and J lost 4 bases. Looking up the rest from reference TRBV15 and TRBJ2-2 gives the full variable domain: DAMVIQNPRYQVTQFGKPVTLSCSQTLNHNVMYWYQQKSSQAPKLLFHYYDKDFNNEADTPDNFQSRRPNTSFCFLDIRSPGLGDTAMYLCATSRDQFTSGPTGELFFGEGSRLTVL.

The chain has TRBV7-3 and TRBJ2-7, with unresolved D. Per germline, CDR1 SGHTA and CDR2 FQGTGA. The CDR3 covers 14 residues. V dropped 2 bases and J dropped 3 bases, with 11 bases sitting between them. The CDR3 region is CASSLGQRSYEQYF. In DNA, the CDR3 is TGTGCCAGCAGCTTAGGGCAGAGAAGCTACGAGCAGTACTTC. Supplemented by reference TRBV7-3 and TRBJ2-7, the full variable domain reads GAGVSQTPSNKVTEKGKYVELRCDPISGHTALYWYRQSLGQGPEFLIYFQGTGAADDSGLPNDRFFAVRPEGSVSTLKIQRTERGDSAVYLCASSLGQRSYEQYFGPGTRLTVT.

The gene calls are TRBV19 and TRBJ1-1; TRBD1 might be the D (5 bases). V gave up 9 bases and J gave up 6 bases, with 11 bases separating them. This CDR3 has 11 amino acids. CDR1 is LNHDA and CDR2 is SQIVND in the germline V gene (reference sequence). CDR3 in DNA: TGTGCCAGCCGCAGGGTCGCTGAAGCTTTCTTT. Translation gives CASRRVAEAFF.

Comments on this clone: Other DNA sequences in the sample encode the same CDR3. The V and J genes are TRBV6-4 and TRBJ2-3; TRBD2 matches 9 bases. The CDR3 is 14 residues long. V was clipped by 6 bases and J by 1 base; unmatched bases: 2. Germline lookup yields CDR1 MRHNA and CDR2 SNTAGT. CDR3: CASSPSGGTDTQYF. The CDR3, as DNA: TGTGCCAGCAGCCCTAGCGGGGGCACAGATACGCAGTATTTT.

The chain recombines TRBV27 with TRBJ1-1; 7 nucleotides line up with TRBD1. Germline values: CDR1 MNHEY, CDR2 SMNVEV (reference sequence). The CDR3 contains 19 residues. V trimming: 4 bases; J trimming: 1 base; junction bases outside the gene matches: 18. The CDR3 bases are TGTGCCAGCAGTTCCCGTAGGAGCACTAAGACAGGGAGGAACACTGAAGCTTTCTTT. The encoded protein is CASSSRRSTKTGRNTEAFF.

V usage is TRBV7-2 and J usage is TRBJ1-2; TRBD1 is a possible D gene (5 bases). The CDR3 loop spans 13 amino acids. Germline V gene lookup returns CDR1 SGHTA and CDR2 FQGNSA. Trimming removed 5 bases at V and 9 bases at J, with 16 bases between. Here the CDR3 DNA reads TGTGCCAGCAGCCTCGAGGCGACAGTACGCTACACCTTC. Protein: CASSLEATVRYTF.

The chain joins TRBV5-1 to TRBJ2-1, with TRBD2 identical over 8 bases. Germline CDR1 SGHRS, CDR2 YFSETQ. The CDR3 has 17 residues. V gave up 4 bases and J gave up 3 bases; unmatched junction bases: 12. CDR3 residues: CASSQKQRELYYNEQFF. In nucleotides, the CDR3 is TGCGCCAGCAGCCAAAAACAGCGGGAGCTATACTACAATGAGCAGTTCTTC.

The J gene is TRBJ2-2, the V gene TRBV29-1, with D perhaps matching TRBD1 (6 bases). CDR1 and CDR2 from the germline V gene are SQVTM and ANQGSEA. The length of the CDR3 is 14 residues. V dropped 7 bases and J dropped 0 bases, with 12 bases sitting between them. This chain's CDR3 is CSALGGANTGELFF. For the CDR3, the DNA is TGCAGCGCACTTGGGGGCGCGAACACCGGGGAGCTGTTTTTT.

This chain connects TRBV29-1 to TRBJ2-5; 10 nucleotides line up with TRBD2. This CDR3 has 14 amino acids. Germline CDR1 and CDR2: SQVTM and ANQGSEA. Trimming at V came to 7 bases and at J to 1 base, leaving 6 bases not matched to a gene. CDR3 sequence: CSATTSGAQETQYF. In DNA form, the CDR3 reads TGCAGCGCGACCACTAGCGGGGCCCAAGAGACCCAGTACTTC.

The CDR3, as DNA: TGTGCCAGCAGCGCGGATACAGGGGGCGGGACGGGGCCCCAGCATTTT. It encodes CASSADTGGGTGPQHF. The V gene is TRBV5-6, the J gene TRBJ1-5; 9 bases align to TRBD1. Looked up from germline, CDR1 is SGHDT and CDR2 is YYEEEE. CDR3 length: 16 amino acids. V shed 4 bases and J 9 bases; nucleotides not matched to a gene: 14. The complete variable domain, with remaining parts taken from reference TRBV5-6 and TRBJ1-5, reads DAGVTQSPTHLIKTRGQQVTLRCSPKSGHDTVSWYQQALGQGPQFIFQYYEEEERQRGNFPDRFSGHQFPNYSSELNVNALLLGDSALYLCASSADTGGGTGPQHFGDGTRLSIL.

The CDR3 region is CASSSLRDAGYTF. The CDR3 nucleotides read TGTGCCAGCAGCTCCCTCAGGGATGCTGGCTACACCTTC. This sequence joins TRBV7-8 and TRBJ1-2; possibly TRBD1 for D (5 bases). The CDR3 sequence is 13 residues long. CDR1 SGHVS and CDR2 FQNEAQ come from the germline V gene. Trimming shortened V by 4 bases and J by 7 bases, and 13 bases separated the two germline ends.

The chain combines TRBV30 with TRBJ1-5, with TRBD1 as a possible D gene (5 bases). Germline V gene lookup returns CDR1 GTSNPN and CDR2 SVGIG (reference sequence). With 2 bases removed from V and 4 bases from J, the gap between germline ends came to 12 bases. CDR3 length: 14 residues. The CDR3 region is CAWSQMTENQPQHF. CDR3 DNA: TGTGCCTGGAGTCAGATGACAGAGAATCAGCCCCAGCATTTT.

Worth noting for this clone: Within the sample, other DNA sequences also encode this same CDR3. The genes are TRBV3-1 (or the pseudogene TRBV3-2) and TRBJ1-6; D is uncertain. Looked up from germline, CDR1 is LGHDT and CDR2 is YNNKEL (reference sequence). There are 14 residues in the CDR3. The V end lost 1 base, the J end lost 6 bases, and 7 bases lay between the germline ends. In DNA, the CDR3 is TGTGCCAGCAGCCAAGGTCCGGGTAATTCACCCCTCCACTTT. Translation gives CASSQGPGNSPLHF.

In this sample, this clone turned up a few times. For the CDR3, the DNA is TGTGCCAGCAGAACTGGACAGGGGACTGAAGCTTTCTTT. Translation: CASRTGQGTEAFF. The chain employs TRBV3-1 (or the pseudogene TRBV3-2) and TRBJ1-1, with TRBD1 matching 9 bases. Germline CDR1 LGHDT, CDR2 YNNKEL (reference sequence). This CDR3 is built from 13 residues. V lost 6 bases and J lost 5; bases outside the gene matches: 4.

This chain connects TRBV6-5 to TRBJ1-1, with D possibly TRBD1 on 5 matching bases. V was cut by 6 bases and J by 5 bases, with 19 bases left in between. The CDR3 runs 15 residues. Germline-derived CDR1 and CDR2 are MNHEY and SVGAGI. The CDR3 sequence: CASSPGRGWETEAFF. The CDR3 region has the DNA TGTGCCAGCAGCCCCGGGAGGGGCTGGGAAACTGAAGCTTTCTTT.

J is TRBJ1-1 and V is TRBV5-1, with D tentatively TRBD1 (6 bases). The CDR3 is 14 amino acids. The V gene lost 6 bases and the J gene lost 6 bases, with 18 bases spanning the gap. Germline CDR1 and CDR2: SGHRS and YFSETQ. CDR3 nucleotide sequence: TGCGCCAGCATTGACAGGTTTCGATCCGCTGAAGCTTTCTTT. This codes for CASIDRFRSAEAFF.

J is TRBJ1-4 and V is TRBV19; 8 nucleotides align to TRBD1. The CDR3 length is 15 residues. Germline assignment: CDR1 LNHDA and CDR2 SQIVND (reference sequence). J was trimmed by 0 bases and V by 8 bases; bases with no gene match: 5. The CDR3 DNA is TGTGCCAGTTCAGGGGGCGCCTCAACTAATGAAAAACTGTTTTTT. Translating it yields CASSGGASTNEKLFF.

The count of this clone is one. CDR3 sequence (DNA): TGTGCCAGCAGCTCCACCTCGAGGGGGCAGCCCCAGCATTTT. Protein: CASSSTSRGQPQHF. The rearrangement links TRBV5-6 to TRBJ1-5; D is perhaps TRBD1 (6 bases). The CDR3 sequence is 14 residues long. Germline V gene lookup returns CDR1 SGHDT and CDR2 YYEEEE. Trimming removed 3 bases from V and 7 bases from J, with 14 bases in between.